What follows are 13 T cell receptor beta chains derived from one specimen sequenced in a study of neurological immune-mediated disorders. Time point noted: longitudinal time-point 2. Each CDR3 protein is one row after TCRdb ran MiXCR on the 5' RACE reads. Of roughly 98,000 distinct CDR3 sequences in the sample, around 13% were seen once. Sample: PBMCs. The origin of the receptors is a female donor with HTLV-1-associated myelopathy (HAM/TSP).

This clonotype appeared many times. The V call is TRBV24-1, the J call TRBJ2-5; weak D call: TRBD1 (6 bases). The CDR3 loop spans 14 amino acids. CDR1 and CDR2 from the germline V gene are KGHDR and SFDVKD. V lost 5 bases and J 5 bases, leaving 14 bases between the germline ends. DNA for the CDR3: TGTGCCACCAGTGGGGGGCCTATCAGGGAGACCCAGTACTTC. This codes for CATSGGPIRETQYF.

This clonotype was seen at least ten times. The gene calls are TRBV7-9 and TRBJ2-2; 10 bases agree with TRBD1. CDR1 and CDR2 from the germline V gene are SEHNR and FQNEAQ (reference sequence). The CDR3 has 15 residues. CDR3 DNA sequence: TGTGCGCTCAGCCGTGACAGGGGGCCCACCGGGGAGCTGTTTTTT. Amino acid sequence: CALSRDRGPTGELFF.

This clonotype was counted ten times or more. The V and J genes are TRBV5-1 and TRBJ2-5; D gene ambiguous. The CDR3 covers 15 residues. Germline CDR1 and CDR2: SGHRS and YFSETQ. Trimming stripped 0 bases from V and 5 bases from J, with 14 bases between. DNA for the CDR3: TGCGCCAGCAGCTTGGTTAAAGGGAAGGTGGAGACCCAGTACTTC. This gives the protein CASSLVKGKVETQYF.

This clonotype occurred many times. V and J are TRBV7-9 and TRBJ2-7; D call uncertain. The CDR3 has 11 amino acids. CDR1 and CDR2 (germline): SEHNR, FQNEAQ (reference sequence). The V and J ends lost 3 bases and 7 bases respectively, with 7 bases between them. CDR3 nucleotide sequence: TGTGCCAGCAGCTTTTCGCAGGAGCAGTACTTC. Protein product: CASSFSQEQYF.

This clonotype was counted many times. The V gene is TRBV12-3 or TRBV12-4, the J gene TRBJ2-3, with 11 positions matching TRBD2. V gave up 7 bases and J gave up 6 bases; unmatched junction bases: 9. CDR3 size: 15 residues. CDR3 loop: CASNTWTSGSDTQYF. Written as DNA, the CDR3 is TGTGCCAGCAACACCTGGACTAGCGGGTCTGATACGCAGTATTTT.

This clonotype was counted many times. This rearrangement joins TRBV10-3 to TRBJ1-1; no clear D gene. Trimming took 4 bases from V and 5 from J, leaving 14 bases between them. The CDR3 length is 14 residues. The germline V gene encodes CDR1 ENHRY and CDR2 SYGVKD. DNA for the CDR3: TGTGCCATCAGTGGGGCTTGGGAAGGGACTGAAGCTTTCTTT. It yields the protein CAISGAWEGTEAFF.

The chain carries TRBV4-2 and TRBJ2-7, with a weak D call TRBD1 (7 bases). The CDR3 loop spans 14 amino acids. Trimming left V 2 bases short and J 4 bases short, with 12 bases between. Per the germline V gene, CDR1 is LGHNA and CDR2 is YNFKEQ. The CDR3, as DNA: TGTGCCAGCAGCCAACAGGGGGGCAAGTACGAGCAGTACTTC. It encodes CASSQQGGKYEQYF.

At least ten counts were recorded for this clonotype. CDR3 region: CASSITGRLNTEQYF. CDR3 nucleotide sequence: TGCGCCAGCAGTATCACAGGGCGTTTGAATACGGAGCAGTACTTC. The V and J genes are TRBV10-2 and TRBJ2-7; D is possibly TRBD1 (6 bases). CDR1 is WSHSY and CDR2 is SAAADI in the germline V gene. This CDR3 contains 15 residues. The V gene lost 5 bases and the J gene lost 7 bases, with 21 bases spanning the gap.

In its sample, this clonotype was seen many times. The chain uses TRBV28 and TRBJ1-4; D is uncertain. The germline V gene encodes CDR1 MDHEN and CDR2 SYDVKM. Trimming removed 7 bases at V and 7 bases at J, with 22 bases between. The CDR3 spans 16 residues. The DNA of the CDR3 is TGTGCCAGCACCCTCGGCGGATTGTGGTCGATTGAAAAACTGTTTTTT. Translating gives CASTLGGLWSIEKLFF.

This clonotype was seen a few times. The genes are TRBV6-5 and TRBJ1-4, with a tentative D call TRBD1 (6 bases). The CDR3 consists of 14 residues. Germline lookup yields CDR1 MNHEY and CDR2 SVGAGI. Trimming removed 2 bases from V and 8 bases from J, with 12 bases in between. The CDR3 protein is CASSYRQGREKLFF. The DNA for the CDR3 is TGTGCCAGCAGTTACCGTCAGGGGCGGGAAAAACTGTTTTTT.

At least ten counts were recorded for this clonotype. The chain is built from TRBV7-9 and TRBJ2-1; TRBD2 aligns across 9 bases. The CDR3 spans 15 residues. CDR1 is SEHNR, CDR2 FQNEAQ, per germline (reference sequence). The V and J ends lost 5 bases and 5 bases, in that order; junction bases with no gene match: 7. The CDR3 protein is CASSHGLALDNEQFF. DNA of the CDR3: TGTGCCAGCAGCCACGGACTAGCGCTGGACAATGAGCAGTTCTTC.

This clonotype was observed many times. V gene TRBV4-1 combines with J gene TRBJ1-1, with D maybe TRBD1 (5 bases). Trimming left V 11 bases short and J 5 bases short, with 18 bases between. From germline, CDR1 is MGHRA and CDR2 YSYEKL. CDR3 length: 13 amino acids. CDR3: CAAQVGGQTEAFF. In nucleotides, the CDR3 is TGCGCCGCCCAGGTCGGGGGTCAAACTGAAGCTTTCTTT.

This clonotype was recorded many times. CDR3 in amino acids: CASSQRSGKGEQFF. Here the CDR3 DNA reads TGTGCCAGCTCACAAAGGAGTGGCAAGGGGGAGCAGTTCTTC. V usage is TRBV18 and J usage is TRBJ2-1; a weak D match, TRBD1 (5 bases). Trimming cost V 4 bases and J 10 bases, with 17 bases left between them. CDR3 length: 14 residues. CDR1 and CDR2 (germline): KGHSH, LQKENI.